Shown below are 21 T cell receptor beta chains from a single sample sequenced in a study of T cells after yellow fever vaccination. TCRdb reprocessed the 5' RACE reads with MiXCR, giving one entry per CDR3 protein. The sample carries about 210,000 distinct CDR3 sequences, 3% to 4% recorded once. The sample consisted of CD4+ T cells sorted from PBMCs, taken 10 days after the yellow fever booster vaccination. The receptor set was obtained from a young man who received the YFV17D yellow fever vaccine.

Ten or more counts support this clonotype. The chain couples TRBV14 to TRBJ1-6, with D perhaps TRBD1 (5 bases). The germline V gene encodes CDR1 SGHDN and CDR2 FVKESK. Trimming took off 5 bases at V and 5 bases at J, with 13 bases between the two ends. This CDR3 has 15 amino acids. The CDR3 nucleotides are TGTGCCAGCAGCGACCGGGACGGCAATAATTCACCCCTCCACTTT. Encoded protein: CASSDRDGNNSPLHF.

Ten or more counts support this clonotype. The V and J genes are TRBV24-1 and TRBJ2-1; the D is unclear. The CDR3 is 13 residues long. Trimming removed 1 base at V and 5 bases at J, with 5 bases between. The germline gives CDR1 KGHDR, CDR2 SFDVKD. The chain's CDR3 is CATSDFGDNEQFF. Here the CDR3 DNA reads TGTGCCACCAGTGATTTTGGAGACAATGAGCAGTTCTTC.

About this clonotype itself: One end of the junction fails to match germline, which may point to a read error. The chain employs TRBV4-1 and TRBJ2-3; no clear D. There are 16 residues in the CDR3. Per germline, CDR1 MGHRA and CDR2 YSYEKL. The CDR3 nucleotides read TGCGCCAGCAGCAAAGATAAAGGTTTAAGCACAGATACGCAGTATTTT. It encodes CASSKDKGLSTDTQYF.

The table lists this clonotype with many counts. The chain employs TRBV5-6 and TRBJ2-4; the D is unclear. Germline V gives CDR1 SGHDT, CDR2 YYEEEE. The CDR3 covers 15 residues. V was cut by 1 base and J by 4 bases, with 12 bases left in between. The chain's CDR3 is CASSLTQTIKNIQYF. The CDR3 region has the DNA TGTGCCAGCAGCTTGACACAGACGATAAAAAACATTCAGTACTTC.

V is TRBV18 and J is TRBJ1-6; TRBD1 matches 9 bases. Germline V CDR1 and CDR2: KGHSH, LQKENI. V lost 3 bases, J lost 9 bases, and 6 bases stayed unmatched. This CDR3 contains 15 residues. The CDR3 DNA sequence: TGTGCCAGCTCACCCCCGGGACAGGGTGCTTCACCCCTCCACTTT. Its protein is CASSPPGQGASPLHF.

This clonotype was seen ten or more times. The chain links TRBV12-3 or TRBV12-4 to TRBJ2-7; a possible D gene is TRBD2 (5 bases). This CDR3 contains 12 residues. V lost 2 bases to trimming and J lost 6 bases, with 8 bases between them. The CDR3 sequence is CASSLRGGEQYF. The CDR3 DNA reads TGTGCCAGCAGTTTAAGAGGAGGCGAGCAGTACTTC.

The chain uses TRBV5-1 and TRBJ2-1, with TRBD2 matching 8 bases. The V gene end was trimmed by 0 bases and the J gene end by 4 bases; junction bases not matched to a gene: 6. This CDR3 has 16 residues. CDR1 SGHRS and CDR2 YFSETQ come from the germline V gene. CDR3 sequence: CASSLDAVAGYNEQFF. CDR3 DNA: TGCGCCAGCAGCTTGGACGCGGTAGCGGGGTACAATGAGCAGTTCTTC.

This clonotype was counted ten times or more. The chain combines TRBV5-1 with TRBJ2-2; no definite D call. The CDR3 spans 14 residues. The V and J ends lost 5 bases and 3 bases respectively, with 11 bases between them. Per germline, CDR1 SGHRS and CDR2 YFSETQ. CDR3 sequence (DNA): TGCGCCAGCAGTTTCGGACCTCACACCGGGGAGCTGTTTTTT. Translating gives CASSFGPHTGELFF.

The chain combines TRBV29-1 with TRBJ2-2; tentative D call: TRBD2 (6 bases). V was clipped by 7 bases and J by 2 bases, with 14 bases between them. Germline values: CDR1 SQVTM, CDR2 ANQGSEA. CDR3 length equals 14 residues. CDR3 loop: CSGGDPFNTGELFF. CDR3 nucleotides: TGCAGCGGGGGGGATCCGTTTAACACCGGGGAGCTGTTTTTT.

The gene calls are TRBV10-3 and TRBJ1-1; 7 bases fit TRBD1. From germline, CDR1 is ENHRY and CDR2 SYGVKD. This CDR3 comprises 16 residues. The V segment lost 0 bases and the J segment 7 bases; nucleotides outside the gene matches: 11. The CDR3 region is CAISESDVTTGVEAFF. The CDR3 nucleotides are TGTGCCATCAGTGAGTCAGATGTAACCACAGGGGTTGAAGCTTTCTTT.

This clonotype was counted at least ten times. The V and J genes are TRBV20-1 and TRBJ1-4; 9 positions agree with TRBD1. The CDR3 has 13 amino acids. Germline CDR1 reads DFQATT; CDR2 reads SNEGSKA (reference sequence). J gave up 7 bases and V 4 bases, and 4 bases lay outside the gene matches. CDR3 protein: CSATGTGPEKLFF. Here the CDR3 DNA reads TGCAGTGCTACCGGGACAGGGCCTGAAAAACTGTTTTTT.

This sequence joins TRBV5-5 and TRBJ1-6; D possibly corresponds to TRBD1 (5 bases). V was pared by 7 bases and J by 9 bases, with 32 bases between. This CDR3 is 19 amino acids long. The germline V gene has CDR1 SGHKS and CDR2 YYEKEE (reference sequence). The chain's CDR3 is CASALVGRWGVGAFSPLHF. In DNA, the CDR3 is TGTGCCAGCGCCTTGGTGGGACGGTGGGGCGTTGGAGCTTTTTCACCCCTCCACTTT.

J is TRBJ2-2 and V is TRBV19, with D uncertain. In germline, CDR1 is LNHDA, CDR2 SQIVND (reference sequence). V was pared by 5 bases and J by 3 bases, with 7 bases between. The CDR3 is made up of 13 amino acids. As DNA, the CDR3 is TGTGCCAGTAGTTCCCAATACACCGGGGAGCTGTTTTTT. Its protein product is CASSSQYTGELFF.

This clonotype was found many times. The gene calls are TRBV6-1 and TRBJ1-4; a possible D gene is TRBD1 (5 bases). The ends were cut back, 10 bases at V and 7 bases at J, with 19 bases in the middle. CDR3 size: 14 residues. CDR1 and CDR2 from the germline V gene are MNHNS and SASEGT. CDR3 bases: TGTGCCACCATGTCTGGGGGGTCGAGTGAAAAACTGTTTTTT. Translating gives CATMSGGSSEKLFF.

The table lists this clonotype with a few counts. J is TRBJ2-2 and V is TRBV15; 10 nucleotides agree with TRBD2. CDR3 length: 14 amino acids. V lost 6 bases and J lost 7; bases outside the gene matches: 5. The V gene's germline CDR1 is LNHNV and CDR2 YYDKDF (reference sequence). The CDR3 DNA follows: TGTGCCACCAGAGCGGGGGGGCTCGACGGGGAGCTGTTTTTT. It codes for CATRAGGLDGELFF. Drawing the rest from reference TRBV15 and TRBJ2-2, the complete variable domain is DAMVIQNPRYQVTQFGKPVTLSCSQTLNHNVMYWYQQKSSQAPKLLFHYYDKDFNNEADTPDNFQSRRPNTSFCFLDIRSPGLGDTAMYLCATRAGGLDGELFFGEGSRLTVL.

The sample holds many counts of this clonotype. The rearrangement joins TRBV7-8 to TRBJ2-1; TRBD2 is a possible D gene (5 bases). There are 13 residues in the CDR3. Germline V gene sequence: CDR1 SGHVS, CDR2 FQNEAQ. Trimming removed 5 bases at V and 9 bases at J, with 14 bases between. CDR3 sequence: CASSPREGREQFF. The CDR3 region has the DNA TGTGCCAGCAGCCCCCGGGAAGGGCGTGAGCAGTTCTTC.

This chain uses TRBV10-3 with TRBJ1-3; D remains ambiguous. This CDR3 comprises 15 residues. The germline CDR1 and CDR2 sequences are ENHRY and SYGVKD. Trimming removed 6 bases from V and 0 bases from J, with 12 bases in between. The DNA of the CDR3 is TGTGCCATCAGCCCGCTCGGAAACTCTGGAAACACCATATATTTT. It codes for CAISPLGNSGNTIYF.

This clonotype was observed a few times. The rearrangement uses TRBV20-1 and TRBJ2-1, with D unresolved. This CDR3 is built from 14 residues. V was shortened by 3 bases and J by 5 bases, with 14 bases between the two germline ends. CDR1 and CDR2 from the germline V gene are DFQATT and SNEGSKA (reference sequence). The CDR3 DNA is TGCAGTGCTAGGGAAGCACCCGCAAACAATGAGCAGTTCTTC. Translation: CSAREAPANNEQFF.

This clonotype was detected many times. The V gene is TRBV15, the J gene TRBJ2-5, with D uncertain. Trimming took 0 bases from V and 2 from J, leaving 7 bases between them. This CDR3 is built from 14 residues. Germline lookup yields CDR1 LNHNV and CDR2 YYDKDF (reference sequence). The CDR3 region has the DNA TGTGCCACCAGCAGAGAGGATGCGCAAGAGACCCAGTACTTC. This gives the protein CATSREDAQETQYF.

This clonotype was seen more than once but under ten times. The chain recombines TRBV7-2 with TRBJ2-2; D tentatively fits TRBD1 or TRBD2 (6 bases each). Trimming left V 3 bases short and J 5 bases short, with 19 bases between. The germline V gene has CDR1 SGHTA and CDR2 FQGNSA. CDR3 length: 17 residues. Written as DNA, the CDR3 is TGTGCCAGCAGCTTCCACTTGGGGGGCCTCTTTACCGGGGAGCTGTTTTTT. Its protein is CASSFHLGGLFTGELFF.

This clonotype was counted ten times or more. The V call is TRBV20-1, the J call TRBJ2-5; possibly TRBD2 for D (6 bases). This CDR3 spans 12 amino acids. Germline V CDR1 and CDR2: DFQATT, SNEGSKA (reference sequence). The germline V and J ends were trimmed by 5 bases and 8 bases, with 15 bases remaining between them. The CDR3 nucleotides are TGCAGTGCTCAACGGGACGGGGGAACCCAGTACTTC. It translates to CSAQRDGGTQYF.